The 15 T cell receptor beta chains reported below all come from one sample, sequenced in a study of cytomegalovirus exposure and HLA in healthy donors. The study ran its PCR with 60 Vbeta and 13 Jbeta primers. Here immunoSEQ multiplex PCR was the method, and the copy in TCRdb shows in-frame clones only, minus some. This table holds roughly 130,000 clones, around three quarters found once. The sample consisted of PBMCs. Receptor source: a man aged 18 to 30 in good health and CMV-seronegative.

The rearrangement links TRBV9 to TRBJ2-1, with 13 bases aligning to TRBD2. The CDR3 covers 15 residues. The junction had 6 bases not matched to a gene; V was cut back by 3 bases and J by 9 bases. In germline, CDR1 is SGDLS, CDR2 YYNGEE. CDR3 amino acids: CASSGTSGRAGEQFF. The DNA for the CDR3 is TGTGCCAGCAGCGGCACTAGCGGGAGGGCCGGTGAGCAGTTCTTC.

The CDR3, as DNA: TGTGCCAGTAGTATAGGAAGAACCCCGGGTCAGCCCCAGCATTTT. This gives the protein CASSIGRTPGQPQHF. The chain joins TRBV19 to TRBJ1-5; D call uncertain. The ends were cut back, 1 base at V and 6 bases at J, with 13 bases in the middle. Germline V gives CDR1 LNHDA, CDR2 SQIVND (reference sequence). The CDR3 sequence is 15 residues long.

The V and J genes are TRBV28 and TRBJ2-1, with 13 bases lining up with TRBD2. J was trimmed by 10 bases and V by 3 bases; bases with no gene match: 6. This CDR3 region has 15 residues. Germline CDR1 and CDR2: MDHEN and SYDVKM. The CDR3 DNA reads TGTGCCAGCAGTTTCCTGGGACTAGCGGGAAGCGAGCAGTTCTTC. As protein: CASSFLGLAGSEQFF.

The rearrangement joins TRBV30 to TRBJ1-1; D unclear. The V end lost 2 bases, the J end lost 0 bases, and 7 bases lay between the germline ends. The CDR3 has 13 amino acids. Germline V gene lookup returns CDR1 GTSNPN and CDR2 SVGIG (reference sequence). The CDR3 DNA follows: TGTGCCTGGAGTCTTCTATTGAACACTGAAGCTTTCTTT. It specifies CAWSLLLNTEAFF. Variable domain in full (rest from reference TRBV30 and TRBJ1-1): SQTIHQWPATLVQPVGSPLSLECTVEGTSNPNLYWYRQAAGRGLQLLFYSVGIGQISSEVPQNLSASRPQDRQFILSSKKLLLSDSGFYLCAWSLLLNTEAFFGQGTRLTVV.

The V gene is TRBV2, the J gene TRBJ1-2; the D gene is possibly TRBD1 (5 bases). The CDR3 loop spans 12 amino acids. Germline assignment: CDR1 SNHLY and CDR2 FYNNEI. The V and J ends lost 5 bases and 1 base respectively, with 5 bases between them. This CDR3 is CASSQGNYGYTF. The CDR3 nucleotides are TGTGCCAGCAGTCAGGGTAACTATGGCTACACCTTC.

This clone appeared a single time. The V gene is TRBV29-1, the J gene TRBJ2-1; 8 bases are a match to TRBD2. The CDR3 has 16 amino acids. The V gene's germline CDR1 is SQVTM and CDR2 ANQGSEA. Germline trimming cut 3 bases from V and 1 base from J; bases unmatched to any gene: 8. CDR3 loop: CSVDFRTSNSYNEQFF. In DNA, the CDR3 is TGCAGCGTTGATTTCCGGACTAGCAATTCCTACAATGAGCAGTTCTTC.

This chain connects TRBV5-1 to TRBJ2-5; D is possibly TRBD1 (6 bases). Trimming stripped 4 bases from V and 1 base from J, with 14 bases between. The CDR3 has 15 residues. From germline, CDR1 is SGHRS and CDR2 YFSETQ. The CDR3 region has the DNA TGCGCCAGCAGCAACGGGGACATCCCCCAAGAGACCCAGTACTTC. This translates into CASSNGDIPQETQYF.

V usage is TRBV9 and J usage is TRBJ2-7, with a possible D match to TRBD2 (6 bases). This CDR3 contains 16 residues. V was trimmed by 0 bases and J by 0 bases, leaving 13 bases between them. Per germline, CDR1 SGDLS and CDR2 YYNGEE. The CDR3, as DNA: TGTGCCAGCAGCGTAGATGAGCGGGCCCTCTCCTACGAGCAGTACTTC. This translates into CASSVDERALSYEQYF.

In this sample, this clone turned up once. This sequence joins TRBV6-1 and TRBJ2-7; 9 bases align to TRBD1. The CDR3 extends over 14 amino acids. The germline V gene has CDR1 MNHNS and CDR2 SASEGT. The V gene end was trimmed by 6 bases and the J gene end by 4 bases; junction bases not matched to a gene: 7. The CDR3 nucleotides are TGTGCCAGCAGCCTACAGGGGGCGAGTTACGAGCAGTACTTC. Translated, it gives CASSLQGASYEQYF.

The chain recombines TRBV27 with TRBJ2-1, with 8 nucleotides matching TRBD2. The germline gives CDR1 MNHEY, CDR2 SMNVEV (reference sequence). The V and J ends lost 2 bases and 5 bases, in that order; junction bases with no gene match: 5. This CDR3 contains 15 residues. CDR3 nucleotide sequence: TGTGCCAGCAGTTTAACCGGGACTAGACACAATGAGCAGTTCTTC. Its translation: CASSLTGTRHNEQFF.

This clone was seen just once. The CDR3 loop reads CASSEAQGGYTF. CDR3 bases: TGTGCCAGCAGTGAAGCCCAGGGGGGCTACACCTTC. The rearrangement links TRBV6-5 to TRBJ1-2; D is possibly TRBD1 (6 bases). V lost 5 bases and J lost 8, with 12 bases in between. CDR3 length equals 12 residues. Germline loops: CDR1 MNHEY, CDR2 SVGAGI.

This clone was detected once. The V and J genes are TRBV25-1 and TRBJ1-2, with a possible D match to TRBD1 (5 bases). The CDR3 consists of 15 residues. Trimming took 1 base from V and 4 from J, leaving 13 bases between them. Germline assignment: CDR1 MGHDK and CDR2 SYGVNS. CDR3 sequence: CASSEFPAGGYGYTF. Written as DNA, the CDR3 is TGTGCCAGCAGTGAATTCCCGGCGGGGGGCTATGGCTACACCTTC.

The chain uses TRBV2 and TRBJ2-6; no clear D gene. The CDR3 spans 15 residues. Germline V gene data show CDR1 as SNHLY and CDR2 as FYNNEI. The V end lost 7 bases, the J end lost 0 bases, and 10 bases lay between the germline ends. DNA for the CDR3: TGTGCCAGCAAAGACTTTAACTCTGGGGCCAACGTCCTGACTTTC. As protein: CASKDFNSGANVLTF.

This sequence joins TRBV5-6 and TRBJ2-1, with a tentative D call TRBD1 (6 bases). The CDR3 covers 15 residues. V lost 3 bases, J lost 0 bases, and 10 bases lay in between. Germline V CDR1 and CDR2: SGHDT, YYEEEE. The CDR3, as DNA: TGTGCCAGCAGCTGGGACATATCCTCCTACAATGAGCAGTTCTTC. Amino acid sequence: CASSWDISSYNEQFF. Drawing the rest from reference TRBV5-6 and TRBJ2-1, the complete variable domain is DAGVTQSPTHLIKTRGQQVTLRCSPKSGHDTVSWYQQALGQGPQFIFQYYEEEERQRGNFPDRFSGHQFPNYSSELNVNALLLGDSALYLCASSWDISSYNEQFFGPGTRLTVL.

This clone was counted a few times. V usage is TRBV5-1 and J usage is TRBJ1-2; D is ambiguous. V was clipped by 0 bases and J by 0 bases, with 9 bases between them. Germline-derived CDR1 and CDR2 are SGHRS and YFSETQ. The CDR3 sequence is 15 residues long. The CDR3 DNA is TGCGCCAGCAGCTTGGATCTCCGTTCTAACTATGGCTACACCTTC. Translated: CASSLDLRSNYGYTF.